This section outlines one T cell receptor (beta chain) sequence together with its context. Here immunoSEQ multiplex PCR was the method, and the copy in TCRdb shows in-frame clones only, minus some. This sample has 230,000 or so clones, with around 90% found just once. This specimen belongs to a study of blood T cell repertoires in COVID-19. Germline V lookup: CDR1 MNHEY, CDR2 SMNVEV (reference sequence). The V and J ends lost 6 bases and 2 bases respectively, with 17 bases between them. This CDR3 has 15 residues. V gene TRBV27 combines with J gene TRBJ2-7, with a possible D match to TRBD1 (6 bases). The sequence was obtained from a woman in her sixties or seventies with COVID-19, enrolled during active disease. Sequencing was done on a sample of peripheral blood. Written as DNA, the CDR3 is TGTGCCAGCAGCTCATTACAGGGACCCACCTACGAGCAGTACTTC. It is translated as CASSSLQGPTYEQYF.